The clone carrying this T cell receptor beta chain was seen once. What it binds is not known. Between the trimmed V and J ends, which lost 5 bases and 5 bases, there was a span of 12 bases. The CDR3 is made up of 14 amino acids. The germline V gene has CDR1 MDHEN and CDR2 SYDVKM. These data belong to a study of shared clonotypes between healthy human individuals. Study findings and constraints: Between several donors, naive CD4 clonotypes were shared at a level of about 5%.

Clones were sequenced by immunoSEQ multiplex PCR, and TCRdb holds only the in-frame ones, with some missing. Counted here are about 2.3 million clones, just under 95% occurring once; the ten biggest clones make up approximately 0.39%. Sequencing was performed on naive CD4+ T cells from PBMCs. As for subset: CD45RA+ positively selected. V is TRBV28 and J is TRBJ2-2; D ambiguous. The receptor's source is a man between 18 and 29 years old in good health. Some clones in this sample may be carry-over from other donors' samples. Written as DNA, the CDR3 is TGTGCCAGCAGTCTTCCTCTTTTGACCGGGGAGCTGTTTTTT. This encodes CASSLPLLTGELFF.